Following are 14 T cell receptor beta chains from one sample sequenced in a study of beta chain features in type 1 diabetes listed by TCRdb under 2018. Receptors were amplified or captured by the immunoSEQ multiplex PCR assay. The High Capacity cDNA Reverse Transcription Kit was used to reverse transcribe all of the isolated RNA, meaning that expressed TCRB transcripts were what got sequenced. TCRdb holds this immuneACCESS table with in-frame rearrangements only. Some clones are missing; in checked studies, unresolved V genes explain under half, and the rest has no known cause. Across this sample there are under 300,000 clones, with about 14% seen only once. The ten top clones hold approximately 0.018% of the sample. These receptors have no identified antigens. Findings and caveats that apply to the study as a whole: Type 1 diabetes patients showed a moderate but significant shortening of TCRB CDR3 length in all four CD4+ subsets.

Source material: naive CD4+ T cells from blood. Per the publication, the cell subset or site label means: true naive CD4+ T cells. Receptor source: a man under 40 with type 1 diabetes.

The chain combines TRBV5-1 with TRBJ1-4; D is perhaps TRBD1 (6 bases). Per germline, CDR1 SGHRS and CDR2 YFSETQ. V lost 1 base and J lost 8, with 18 bases in between. The CDR3 has 16 residues. CDR3: CASSLNIQGLGEKLFF. CDR3 in DNA: TGCGCCAGCAGCTTGAACATCCAGGGGTTAGGGGAAAAACTGTTTTTT. Complete variable domain (other parts from reference TRBV5-1 and TRBJ1-4): KAGVTQTPRYLIKTRGQQVTLSCSPISGHRSVSWYQQTPGQGLQFLFEYFSETQRNKGNFPGRFSGRQFSNSRSEMNVSTLELGDSALYLCASSLNIQGLGEKLFFGSGTQLSVL.

The rearrangement uses TRBV6-5 and TRBJ2-7; TRBD1 agrees at 8 bases. The germline CDR1 and CDR2 sequences are MNHEY and SVGAGI. V shed 6 bases and J 2 bases; nucleotides not matched to a gene: 3. CDR3 length: 13 amino acids. This chain's CDR3 is CASRTQGAYEQYF. The DNA of the CDR3 is TGTGCCAGCAGGACACAGGGGGCCTACGAGCAGTACTTC.

The chain has TRBV4-1 and TRBJ2-3; TRBD2 agrees at 15 bases. The germline V gene has CDR1 MGHRA and CDR2 YSYEKL. V was pared by 4 bases and J by 5 bases, with 1 base of the junction left unmatched. This CDR3 is 15 amino acids long. The CDR3 sequence: CASSRTSGGGDTQYF. CDR3 DNA sequence: TGCGCCAGCAGCCGGACTAGCGGGGGGGGAGATACGCAGTATTTT.

This clone came up a few times. V gene TRBV12-5 combines with J gene TRBJ2-1; 11 bases fit TRBD2. Looked up from germline, CDR1 is LGHNT and CDR2 is FRNRAP. Trimming took 6 bases from V and 8 from J; bases not matched to a gene: 12. CDR3 size: 16 residues. CDR3 region: CASGRGTSGLGDEQFF. DNA of the CDR3: TGTGCTAGTGGCCGGGGGACTAGCGGACTAGGGGATGAGCAGTTCTTC.

The genes are TRBV5-1 and TRBJ2-5, with 9 bases fitting TRBD1. CDR3 length: 14 residues. The germline gives CDR1 SGHRS, CDR2 YFSETQ. The ends lost 4 bases at V and 5 bases at J; junction bases unmatched: 6. CDR3 in amino acids: CASSHGTGSETQYF. Here the CDR3 DNA reads TGCGCCAGCAGCCACGGGACAGGGAGTGAGACCCAGTACTTC.

The chain combines TRBV15 with TRBJ2-7; a possible D gene is TRBD2 (6 bases). There are 13 residues in the CDR3. The V and J ends lost 0 bases and 6 bases respectively, with 9 bases between them. In germline, CDR1 is LNHNV, CDR2 YYDKDF (reference sequence). In nucleotides, the CDR3 is TGTGCCACCAGCAGAGATGTGGGAGGCGAGCAGTACTTC. This sequence encodes CATSRDVGGEQYF.

J is TRBJ1-5 and V is TRBV27; TRBD1 aligns across 7 bases. Losses at the gene ends were 6 bases for V and 3 bases for J; bases not matched to a gene: 14. The CDR3 has 17 residues. Per germline, CDR1 MNHEY and CDR2 SMNVEV (reference sequence). The CDR3 region has the DNA TGTGCCAGCAGCCTATATCCCCGGGACAGAAACAATCAGCCCCAGCATTTT. Amino acid sequence: CASSLYPRDRNNQPQHF.

Only a few counts were recorded for this clone. The genes are TRBV18 and TRBJ1-5; TRBD1 is a possible D gene (6 bases). This CDR3 region has 14 residues. V was trimmed by 2 bases and J by 6 bases, leaving 11 bases between them. Germline CDR1 KGHSH, CDR2 LQKENI. The CDR3 DNA follows: TGTGCCAGCTCACCAAACAGGGAGGGTCAGCCCCAGCATTTT. Translating gives CASSPNREGQPQHF.

The V call is TRBV27, the J call TRBJ1-1, with a possible D match to TRBD1 (5 bases). V lost 3 bases, J lost 6 bases, and 14 bases lay in between. The germline gives CDR1 MNHEY, CDR2 SMNVEV (reference sequence). This CDR3 is 14 amino acids long. The CDR3 region is CASSLLNGGAEAFF. CDR3 nucleotide sequence: TGTGCCAGCAGTTTGCTAAATGGGGGGGCTGAAGCTTTCTTT.

The J gene is TRBJ1-2, the V gene TRBV30; D may be TRBD1 (5 bases). Trimming cost V 0 bases and J 4 bases, with 9 bases left between them. Germline V CDR1 and CDR2: GTSNPN, SVGIG (reference sequence). This CDR3 is built from 13 residues. The CDR3 region is CAWSVPGAYGYTF. The CDR3 nucleotides are TGTGCCTGGAGTGTACCTGGGGCCTATGGCTACACCTTC.

The chain employs TRBV5-6 and TRBJ2-1, with a possible D match to TRBD1 (6 bases). This CDR3 region has 15 residues. The germline V gene has CDR1 SGHDT and CDR2 YYEEEE. The V end lost 4 bases, the J end lost 6 bases, and 17 bases lay between the germline ends. CDR3 amino acids: CASSLLDRSLNEQFF. The DNA of the CDR3 is TGTGCCAGCAGCCTCTTAGACAGGTCACTCAATGAGCAGTTCTTC.

This clone has just a few counts. The rearrangement joins TRBV30 to TRBJ2-7, with TRBD2 as a possible D gene (6 bases). Per the germline V gene, CDR1 is GTSNPN and CDR2 is SVGIG (reference sequence). V was cut by 3 bases and J by 5 bases, with 23 bases left in between. The CDR3 has 16 residues. CDR3 coding DNA: TGTGCCTGGAGGGACTACAGGAGGACTACACAAAACGAGCAGTACTTC. As protein: CAWRDYRRTTQNEQYF.

In regard to this clone: This sample also contains other DNA sequences that code for the same CDR3. The chain employs TRBV5-4 and TRBJ2-3; 12 bases line up with TRBD2. This CDR3 is built from 16 residues. Germline CDR1 reads SGHNT; CDR2 reads YYREEE (reference sequence). V was clipped by 3 bases and J by 2 bases; unmatched bases: 4. The CDR3 bases are TGTGCCAGCAGCTCAGGACTAGCGGGGACCACAGATACGCAGTATTTT. It is translated as CASSSGLAGTTDTQYF.

This clone has just a few counts. This chain joins TRBV18 and TRBJ1-1; the D gene is possibly TRBD1 (5 bases). The CDR3 is 12 residues long. Germline CDR1 KGHSH, CDR2 LQKENI. V dropped 8 bases and J dropped 4 bases, with 11 bases sitting between them. The CDR3 DNA follows: TGTGCCAGCAGTGGGGGGATCACTGAAGCTTTCTTT. It encodes CASSGGITEAFF.